The 27 T cell receptor beta chains listed next were all sequenced from one sample in a study of blood T cell repertoires in COVID-19 (dated by TCRdb to the early 2020s). The library was generated by the immunoSEQ multiplex PCR assay. TCRdb limited this immuneACCESS table to in-frame rearrangements with V and J called. A share of clones is missing; checked studies link under half to unresolved V genes, and the rest is unexplained. The sample has over 85,000 clones on record, roughly four fifths of them singletons. The ten largest clones represent 15% to 20% of the sample. Material: peripheral blood. The receptors here all came from a woman between 55 and 75 years old with acute or convalescent COVID-19.

This clone was detected ten times or more. The chain combines TRBV9 with TRBJ1-2; weak D call: TRBD1 (6 bases). The germline V gene has CDR1 SGDLS and CDR2 YYNGEE. The CDR3 loop spans 14 amino acids. The V and J ends lost 6 bases and 0 bases respectively, with 12 bases between them. CDR3 protein: CASTEDSSNYGYTF. CDR3 DNA: TGTGCCAGCACCGAGGACAGCTCTAACTATGGCTACACCTTC.

This clone was observed a handful of times. The gene calls are TRBV7-3 and TRBJ2-1, with D unclear. The V gene's germline CDR1 is SGHTA and CDR2 FQGTGA. The CDR3 is made up of 14 amino acids. V shed 5 bases and J shed 6 bases, with 14 bases lying between them. The CDR3 bases are TGTGCCAGCAGCCCTCTCGGTGGTAGCAATGAGCAGTTCTTC. Translated: CASSPLGGSNEQFF.

CDR3 in amino acids: CASSWPTGRNYGYTF. CDR3 sequence (DNA): TGTGCCAGCAGCTGGCCGACAGGGCGAAACTATGGCTACACCTTC. The J gene is TRBJ1-2, the V gene TRBV11-1; the match to TRBD1 covers 7 bases. Looked up from germline, CDR1 is SGHAT and CDR2 is FQDESV (reference sequence). V was clipped by 4 bases and J by 2 bases; unmatched bases: 7. The CDR3 spans 15 residues.

This chain connects TRBV9 to TRBJ1-1; 9 nucleotides line up with TRBD1. Trimming took 4 bases from V and 6 from J; bases not matched to a gene: 7. The CDR3 is 14 residues long. Germline CDR1 and CDR2: SGDLS and YYNGEE. The CDR3 loop reads CASSSNRGLAEAFF. CDR3 coding DNA: TGTGCCAGCAGCTCAAACAGGGGGCTCGCTGAAGCTTTCTTT.

In its sample, this clone was seen once. The rearrangement links TRBV5-1 to TRBJ2-2; 7 bases are shared with TRBD1. Per the germline V gene, CDR1 is SGHRS and CDR2 is YFSETQ. Unmatched junction bases numbered 3, after V lost 4 bases and J lost 6 bases. This CDR3 spans 13 amino acids. The CDR3 is CASSEGAAGELFF. CDR3 nucleotide sequence: TGCGCCAGCAGCGAGGGGGCAGCCGGGGAGCTGTTTTTT.

The chain couples TRBV18 to TRBJ1-4, with D possibly matching TRBD1 (5 bases). The CDR3 consists of 14 residues. Germline CDR1 and CDR2: KGHSH and LQKENI. With 3 bases removed from V and 4 bases from J, the gap between germline ends came to 9 bases. The CDR3 spells CASSPTANNEKLFF. The CDR3 DNA follows: TGTGCCAGCTCACCGACAGCTAATAATGAAAAACTGTTTTTT. The full variable domain, rest sourced from reference TRBV18 and TRBJ1-4, is NAGVMQNPRHLVRRRGQEARLRCSPMKGHSHVYWYRQLPEEGLKFMVYLQKENIIDESGMPKERFSAEFPKEGPSILRIQQVVRGDSAAYFCASSPTANNEKLFFGSGTQLSVL.

This chain connects TRBV19 to TRBJ1-4; D is unclear. The CDR3 loop spans 13 amino acids. V dropped 8 bases and J dropped 8 bases, with 15 bases sitting between them. Germline CDR1 and CDR2: LNHDA and SQIVND (reference sequence). The CDR3 is CASGPASGEKLFF. In nucleotides, the CDR3 is TGTGCCAGTGGCCCGGCCAGCGGCGAAAAACTGTTTTTT.

The V and J genes are TRBV6-2 or TRBV6-3 and TRBJ1-2; D perhaps matches TRBD1 (6 bases). V was clipped by 2 bases and J by 8 bases, with 18 bases between them. The CDR3 consists of 15 residues. Germline V gene sequence: CDR1 MNHEY, CDR2 SVGEGT. CDR3 amino acids: CASSYGGQPSAGYTF. Written as DNA, the CDR3 is TGTGCCAGCAGTTACGGCGGACAGCCTTCGGCGGGCTACACCTTC.

This chain uses TRBV12-3 or TRBV12-4 with TRBJ1-5; D is possibly TRBD1 (6 bases). V was cut by 6 bases and J by 13 bases, with 13 bases left in between. This CDR3 has 11 residues. In nucleotides, the CDR3 is TGTGCCAGCAGAGGGAGACAGGTACAGCATTTT. Its translation is CASRGRQVQHF.

This clone appeared a few times. The chain uses TRBV6-2 or TRBV6-3 and TRBJ2-5, with D perhaps TRBD1 (6 bases). The CDR3 covers 17 residues. Germline assignment: CDR1 MNHEY and CDR2 SVGEGT. Trimming cost V 6 bases and J 0 bases, with 20 bases left between them. CDR3 DNA: TGTGCCAGCAGCCCCGTCCTGCAGGGGTCGGACCAAGAGACCCAGTACTTC. Amino acids: CASSPVLQGSDQETQYF.

The chain employs TRBV29-1 and TRBJ1-2, with TRBD1 matching over 7 bases. Trimming removed 3 bases from V and 4 bases from J; junction bases left unmatched: 5. This CDR3 comprises 13 residues. Per the germline V gene, CDR1 is SQVTM and CDR2 is ANQGSEA. Here the CDR3 DNA reads TGCAGCGTTGAGGGGCAGGGGGGCTATGGCTACACCTTC. Translation gives CSVEGQGGYGYTF.

The rearrangement joins TRBV7-3 to TRBJ2-7; TRBD1 matches 7 bases. V lost 2 bases and J lost 7; bases outside the gene matches: 5. The V gene's germline CDR1 is SGHTA and CDR2 FQGTGA. The CDR3 sequence is 13 residues long. The CDR3 nucleotides read TGTGCCAGCAGCTTAGGCCCAGGGGGAGAGCAGTACTTC. Translated: CASSLGPGGEQYF.

The chain couples TRBV7-9 to TRBJ1-3; tentatively, D is TRBD1 (5 bases). CDR1 and CDR2 (germline): SEHNR, FQNEAQ (reference sequence). The CDR3 is made up of 14 amino acids. Trimming stripped 10 bases from V and 2 bases from J, with 15 bases between. CDR3 residues: CATRAGTAGNTIYF. The CDR3 DNA reads as TGTGCCACCAGGGCGGGTACGGCTGGAAACACCATATATTTT.

The chain combines TRBV7-7 with TRBJ2-5; 7 bases align to TRBD1. Germline loops: CDR1 SSHAT, CDR2 FNYEAQ (reference sequence). The trim removed 1 base at V and 1 base at J, leaving 3 bases unmatched. This CDR3 comprises 15 residues. The CDR3 DNA follows: TGTGCCAGCAGCTTAGGCAGGGGGAGCCAAGAGACCCAGTACTTC. Protein sequence: CASSLGRGSQETQYF.

This clone appeared once. The chain couples TRBV3-1 (or the pseudogene TRBV3-2) to TRBJ2-3; a possible D gene is TRBD2 (7 bases). The CDR3 length is 14 residues. Looked up from germline, CDR1 is LGHDT and CDR2 is YNNKEL (reference sequence). Trimming removed 6 bases at V and 5 bases at J, with 15 bases between. The CDR3 sequence: CASRPEGGQDTQYF. CDR3 coding DNA: TGTGCCAGCAGGCCGGAGGGGGGGCAAGATACGCAGTATTTT.

The CDR3 DNA sequence: TGTGCCAGCACTGGGGACAGCTACGAGCAGTACTTC. Translated: CASTGDSYEQYF. The chain is built from TRBV6-5 and TRBJ2-7; TRBD1 aligns across 7 bases. Germline CDR1 is MNHEY and CDR2 is SVGAGI. This CDR3 comprises 12 residues. With V trimmed by 7 bases and J by 3 bases, 3 bases remained unmatched.

The chain recombines TRBV9 with TRBJ2-5, with 15 bases matching TRBD2. CDR1 and CDR2 from the germline V gene are SGDLS and YYNGEE. V lost 3 bases and J lost 5; bases outside the gene matches: 11. The CDR3 is 18 amino acids. CDR3 region: CASSDGRTSGGARETQYF. The DNA of the CDR3 is TGTGCCAGCAGCGACGGGAGGACTAGCGGGGGGGCCCGGGAGACCCAGTACTTC.

In DNA, the CDR3 is TGTGCCAGCAGCTTAGACATACAAGAGACCCAGTACTTC. This translates into CASSLDIQETQYF. The rearrangement uses TRBV5-6 and TRBJ2-5; D not certain. Trimming took 2 bases from V and 2 from J, leaving 7 bases between them. CDR1 SGHDT and CDR2 YYEEEE come from the germline V gene. The CDR3 length is 13 residues.

The chain uses TRBV23-1 and TRBJ1-2, with a possible D match to TRBD1 (6 bases). TRBV23-1 is flagged as an ORF with uncertain function. The CDR3 runs 21 residues. The V end was cut by 2 bases, the J end by 1 base, with 29 bases between. The CDR3 loop reads CASSQPQENSIRQEFNYGYTF. CDR3 DNA: TGCGCCAGCAGTCAACCGCAGGAGAATTCCATTAGACAGGAGTTTAACTATGGCTACACCTTC.

This clone was detected once. The gene calls are TRBV30 and TRBJ1-4; D possibly corresponds to TRBD1 (5 bases). This CDR3 spans 14 amino acids. In germline, CDR1 is GTSNPN, CDR2 SVGIG (reference sequence). Between the trimmed V and J ends, which lost 3 bases and 4 bases, there was a span of 12 bases. The CDR3 sequence is CAWSRRGLNEKLFF. CDR3 coding DNA: TGTGCCTGGAGCCGTAGGGGACTTAATGAAAAACTGTTTTTT.

This rearrangement joins TRBV29-1 to TRBJ1-1, with 7 bases that match TRBD1. The CDR3 consists of 13 residues. Germline values: CDR1 SQVTM, CDR2 ANQGSEA. The ends lost 7 bases at V and 0 bases at J; junction bases unmatched: 5. The CDR3 sequence is CSAVGQMNTEAFF. In DNA form, the CDR3 reads TGCAGCGCCGTGGGACAGATGAACACTGAAGCTTTCTTT.

This clone was counted at least ten times. The CDR3 spells CASAGSRAGNQPQHF. As DNA, the CDR3 is TGTGCCAGCGCGGGATCTCGGGCAGGCAATCAGCCCCAGCATTTT. The gene calls are TRBV2 and TRBJ1-5; D unresolved. The germline V gene encodes CDR1 SNHLY and CDR2 FYNNEI. The CDR3 covers 15 residues. Deletions cut 8 bases from V and 2 bases from J, with 16 bases between.

The V call is TRBV18, the J call TRBJ1-1; D is unclear. Trimming shortened V by 3 bases and J by 1 base, and 6 bases separated the two germline ends. The V gene's germline CDR1 is KGHSH and CDR2 LQKENI. This CDR3 spans 13 amino acids. This CDR3 reads CASSPLGNTEAFF. In DNA form, the CDR3 reads TGTGCCAGCTCACCCCTCGGGAACACTGAAGCTTTCTTT.

The chain combines TRBV5-4 with TRBJ1-2; 7 bases are a match to TRBD1. The CDR3 is 13 residues long. With V trimmed by 4 bases and J by 7 bases, 7 bases remained unmatched. Germline V gene data show CDR1 as SGHNT and CDR2 as YYREEE (reference sequence). The CDR3 DNA follows: TGTGCCAGCAGCCTTGGGACAGAGGCTGGCTACACCTTC. Its protein product is CASSLGTEAGYTF.

This chain connects TRBV11-3 to TRBJ2-2; D remains ambiguous. The germline V and J ends were trimmed by 0 bases and 0 bases, with 8 bases remaining between them. This CDR3 region has 16 residues. Germline-derived CDR1 and CDR2 are SGHNT and YENEEA. The CDR3 spells CASSLEDQTNTGELFF. CDR3 DNA: TGTGCCAGCAGCTTAGAAGATCAGACGAACACCGGGGAGCTGTTTTTT.

A single count supports this clone. The V call is TRBV7-9, the J call TRBJ2-2, with 8 nucleotides matching TRBD1. The J segment lost 3 bases and the V segment lost 8 bases, leaving 2 bases of the junction unmatched. Per germline, CDR1 SEHNR and CDR2 FQNEAQ (reference sequence). The CDR3 totals 13 residues. The chain's CDR3 is CASSGGDTGELFF. CDR3 sequence (DNA): TGTGCCAGCTCAGGGGGCGACACCGGGGAGCTGTTTTTT.

In this sample, this clone turned up many times. The chain combines TRBV7-2 with TRBJ1-2; 10 bases are shared with TRBD1. Unmatched junction bases numbered 10, after V lost 5 bases and J lost 4 bases. CDR3 length: 16 residues. CDR1 and CDR2 (germline): SGHTA, FQGNSA. CDR3 bases: TGTGCCAGCAGCCCCCCGGACAGGGGGAGGGCCTATGGCTACACCTTC. It yields the protein CASSPPDRGRAYGYTF.